Following are 8 T cell receptor beta chains from one sample sequenced in a study of blood T cell repertoires in COVID-19. Sequenced by immunoSEQ multiplex PCR; TCRdb stores in-frame clones only, minus some. The sample has about 74,000 clones, around 88% seen once; the top ten hold 1.9%. Sequencing input: peripheral blood. Receptors were obtained from a woman of 80 years or more with active or convalescent COVID-19.

The table lists this clone with a count of one. The chain joins TRBV4-2 to TRBJ2-2; 8 nucleotides agree with TRBD2. V shed 0 bases and J 7 bases; nucleotides not matched to a gene: 7. Germline loops: CDR1 LGHNA, CDR2 YNFKEQ. The CDR3 has 16 residues. The CDR3 loop is CASSQDTGGRYGELFF. The DNA of the CDR3 is TGTGCCAGCAGCCAAGATACGGGGGGGCGTTACGGGGAGCTGTTTTTT.

This clone has only one observation. The chain has TRBV3-1 (or the pseudogene TRBV3-2) and TRBJ1-4, with D uncertain. The germline gives CDR1 LGHDT, CDR2 YNNKEL (reference sequence). This CDR3 has 14 residues. Trimming shortened V by 4 bases and J by 10 bases, and 16 bases separated the two germline ends. Here the CDR3 reads CASSRRAGLAKLFF. The DNA of the CDR3 is TGTGCCAGCAGCCGAAGAGCAGGTTTGGCAAAACTGTTTTTT.

The rearrangement joins TRBV6-6 to TRBJ2-3, with TRBD2 matching over 7 bases. The trim removed 0 bases at V and 7 bases at J, leaving 7 bases unmatched. CDR3 length: 15 residues. Germline-derived CDR1 and CDR2 are MNHNY and SVGAGI (reference sequence). CDR3 nucleotides: TGTGCCAGCAGTTACTCCCAGTCAGCGGGGCATACGCAGTATTTT. This codes for CASSYSQSAGHTQYF.

The chain employs TRBV30 and TRBJ1-2; the D is unclear. CDR3 length equals 16 residues. V dropped 2 bases and J dropped 0 bases, with 16 bases sitting between them. The V gene's germline CDR1 is GTSNPN and CDR2 SVGIG (reference sequence). CDR3 loop: CAWSPSGGYPNYGYTF. CDR3 nucleotides: TGTGCCTGGAGTCCCTCAGGAGGGTATCCTAACTATGGCTACACCTTC.

This rearrangement joins TRBV5-5 to TRBJ2-7; D may be TRBD2 (7 bases). Germline loops: CDR1 SGHKS, CDR2 YYEKEE (reference sequence). This CDR3 comprises 15 residues. The V end was cut by 4 bases, the J end by 0 bases, with 14 bases between. For the CDR3, the DNA is TGTGCCAGCAGCCTGATAGGGGGGGTCTCCTACGAGCAGTACTTC. Translating it yields CASSLIGGVSYEQYF.

V usage is TRBV19 and J usage is TRBJ2-6; D is possibly TRBD1 (5 bases). CDR1 and CDR2 from the germline V gene are LNHDA and SQIVND (reference sequence). V shed 3 bases and J shed 4 bases, with 16 bases lying between them. The CDR3 extends over 17 amino acids. CDR3 DNA sequence: TGTGCCAGTAGTATTGTATTGCAGGGTGCCGGGGCCAACGTCCTGACTTTC. Its translation: CASSIVLQGAGANVLTF.

The chain combines TRBV2 with TRBJ1-1; 8 bases match TRBD1. The CDR3 length is 15 residues. Germline CDR1 and CDR2: SNHLY and FYNNEI. V shed 5 bases, J shed 6 bases, and the junction held 11 bases outside the gene matches. The CDR3 region has the DNA TGTGCCAGCAGTCCACTCGGACAGGGATCTCCTGAAGCTTTCTTT. The encoded protein is CASSPLGQGSPEAFF.

The rearrangement uses TRBV20-1 and TRBJ1-1; unclear D gene. This CDR3 spans 13 amino acids. V lost 3 bases to trimming and J lost 3 bases, with 11 bases between them. Germline CDR1 and CDR2: DFQATT and SNEGSKA (reference sequence). The CDR3 here is CSASRGRDTEAFF. The DNA of the CDR3 is TGCAGTGCTAGTCGTGGGAGGGACACTGAAGCTTTCTTT.